The rows below give T cell receptor beta chains drawn from one sample of a study of long-term antiretroviral therapy in people with HIV. Data came from immunoSEQ multiplex PCR; TCRdb stores just in-frame clones and leaves some out. Among approximately 12,000 clones listed, around three quarters were seen once. Sequencing used unsorted PBMCs, obtained 0.8 years before starting antiretroviral therapy. All receptors come from a woman aged 35 to 49 with HIV. CDR3s include the opening cysteine and the closing phenylalanine or tryptophan. A D gene is named only where the DNA matches it firmly. Size values are once, few and many counts, or a class for expanded clones, and some rows have none.

clone size	D gene	J gene	V gene	CDR3 protein	CDR3 DNA
.	TRBD2	TRBJ2-1	TRBV4-1	CASSRREGDYNEQFF	TGCGCCAGCAGCCGGCGGGAGGGCGACTACAATGAGCAGTTCTTC
.	.	TRBJ1-2	TRBV7-9	CASSSNRDYLYGYTF	TGTGCCAGCAGCTCGAACCGGGACTACCTCTATGGCTACACCTTC
.	.	TRBJ2-1	TRBV27	CASNPSGNVYNEQFF	TGTGCCAGCAATCCGTCCGGGAACGTCTACAATGAGCAGTTCTTC
.	.	TRBJ1-1	TRBV5-1	CASSLGGWTEAFF	TGCGCCAGCAGCTTGGGAGGTTGGACTGAAGCTTTCTTT
once	.	TRBJ1-1	TRBV6-5	CASGALNTEAFF	TGTGCCAGCGGGGCCCTCAACACTGAAGCTTTCTTT
once	.	TRBJ2-7	TRBV19	CASSPTSFYEQYF	TGTGCCAGTAGCCCCACCTCCTTCTACGAGCAGTACTTC
once	TRBD2	TRBJ2-7	TRBV27	CASSFGLAGAYEQYF	TGTGCCAGCAGTTTTGGACTAGCGGGAGCCTACGAGCAGTACTTC
.	TRBD2	TRBJ2-7	TRBV28	CASSLLGLAGLYEQYF	TGTGCCAGCAGTTTACTGGGACTAGCGGGACTATACGAGCAGTACTTC
.	TRBD2	TRBJ2-3	TRBV7-3	CASRLREGEDTQYF	TGTGCCAGCCGTTTGCGGGAGGGCGAGGATACGCAGTATTTT
once	.	TRBJ2-3	TRBV5-5	CASSFSLDTQYF	TGTGCCAGCAGCTTCTCTCTAGATACGCAGTATTTT
.	TRBD1	TRBJ1-4	TRBV19	CASMDPGTANEKLFF	TGTGCCAGTATGGATCCCGGGACAGCGAATGAAAAACTGTTTTTT
.	TRBD1	TRBJ1-2	TRBV28	CASSLGLGTGEAVFGYTF	TGTGCCAGCAGTTTAGGCCTTGGTACAGGGGAGGCGGTTTTTGGCTACACCTTC
.	TRBD2	TRBJ2-1	TRBV25-1	CASSETDGRLYNEQFF	TGTGCCAGCAGTGAGACGGACGGGAGGCTCTACAATGAGCAGTTCTTC
.	.	TRBJ2-7	TRBV7-9	CASSLLGTPSYEQYF	TGTGCCAGCAGCTTATTAGGGACCCCCTCCTACGAGCAGTACTTC
few	.	TRBJ1-1	TRBV7-9	CASSPGRSTEAFF	TGTGCCAGCAGCCCGGGGCGAAGCACTGAAGCTTTCTTT
.	TRBD2	TRBJ2-7	TRBV7-6	CASSFGFLAGDTYEQYF	TGTGCCAGCAGCTTCGGTTTTTTAGCGGGAGACACCTACGAGCAGTACTTC
.	TRBD1	TRBJ1-4	TRBV6-4	CASNERPGQGGEKLFF	TGTGCCAGCAACGAAAGACCGGGACAGGGCGGGGAAAAACTGTTTTTT